This paragraph covers one TCR beta chain sequence. Its antigen is undetermined. With V trimmed by 6 bases and J by 2 bases, 12 bases remained unmatched. Germline V lookup: CDR1 MGHDK, CDR2 SYGVNS. The length of the CDR3 is 16 residues. In all sorted populations, purity surpassed 95%. This entry comes from a study of beta chain features in type 1 diabetes. Study results and caveats: Comparison showed that naive, central memory and Treg TCRB repertoires appeared more similar among patients than among healthy donors. Significant though moderate, a shortening of TCRB CDR3s appeared in all four CD4+ subsets of Type 1 diabetes patients.

Expressed TCRB transcripts were sequenced because the isolated RNA had all been reverse transcribed beforehand. Generated by immunoSEQ multiplex PCR, the TCRdb table keeps only in-frame clones and is missing some. Of about 230,000 clones detected, around 15% appear once; the ten largest clones hold about 0.078%. The material sequenced was naive CD4+ T cells from blood. The genes are TRBV25-1 and TRBJ2-7; 8 nucleotides align to TRBD2. This receptor was identified in a man aged 25-40 years with type 1 diabetes. The CDR3 DNA is TGTGCCAGCAGCGCGTCTAGCGGGCCTTCTCCCTACGAGCAGTACTTC. This translates into CASSASSGPSPYEQYF.